The next 27 T cell receptor beta chains were all read from a single sample in a study of graft-versus-host responses after intestinal transplantation. Here immunoSEQ multiplex PCR was the method, and the copy in TCRdb shows in-frame clones only, minus some. This sample has 55,000 to 80,000 clones, with more than 90% found just once. Antigen specificity for these receptors is unknown. Sample: unstimulated CD8+ T cells sorted from spleen or lymph node cells, taken before transplant. The receptors derive from a human donor who was the organ donor for an intestinal transplant.

CDR3 sequence (DNA): TGTGCCAGCAGCTTAGGCGGACTAGCCAAAAACATTCAGTACTTC. Protein sequence: CASSLGGLAKNIQYF. The chain has TRBV7-9 and TRBJ2-4; tentative D call: TRBD2 (5 bases). Germline values: CDR1 SEHNR, CDR2 FQNEAQ (reference sequence). The ends were cut back, 1 base at V and 0 bases at J, with 7 bases in the middle. The CDR3 spans 15 residues.

V is TRBV28 and J is TRBJ2-6; TRBD2 aligns across 7 bases. The CDR3 sequence is 20 residues long. J was trimmed by 0 bases and V by 2 bases; bases with no gene match: 13. Per the germline V gene, CDR1 is MDHEN and CDR2 is SYDVKM. The CDR3 nucleotides read TGTGCCAGCAGTTTAAACGCGGGAGTAGTCCCCAGCTCTGGGGCCAACGTCCTGACTTTC. The encoded protein is CASSLNAGVVPSSGANVLTF.

The J gene is TRBJ2-7, the V gene TRBV15; D is ambiguous. CDR1 is LNHNV and CDR2 is YYDKDF in the germline V gene (reference sequence). This CDR3 spans 14 amino acids. V was trimmed by 5 bases and J by 2 bases, leaving 13 bases between them. CDR3 bases: TGTGCCACCAGCCCCCGAGGCGAACCCTACGAGCAGTACTTC. Translated, it gives CATSPRGEPYEQYF.

The CDR3 nucleotides are TGTGCCAGCAGCTCAGGGGACGGATACAATGAGCAGTTCTTC. Its protein is CASSSGDGYNEQFF. The V and J genes are TRBV5-4 and TRBJ2-1, with a tentative D call TRBD1 (6 bases). Germline CDR1 is SGHNT and CDR2 is YYREEE (reference sequence). The germline V and J ends were trimmed by 3 bases and 4 bases, with 11 bases remaining between them. The CDR3 extends over 14 amino acids.

V usage is TRBV9 and J usage is TRBJ1-5; D is perhaps TRBD1 (6 bases). Trimming removed 3 bases at V and 2 bases at J, with 6 bases between. Germline CDR1 reads SGDLS; CDR2 reads YYNGEE. CDR3 length: 13 amino acids. Here the CDR3 DNA reads TGTGCCAGCAGCGGGACAGGCAATCAGCCCCAGCATTTT. It specifies CASSGTGNQPQHF.

The V call is TRBV6-1, the J call TRBJ2-1; 8 bases fit TRBD2. The J segment lost 4 bases and the V segment lost 2 bases, leaving 13 bases of the junction unmatched. Germline CDR1 and CDR2: MNHNS and SASEGT. The CDR3 runs 18 residues. Written as DNA, the CDR3 is TGTGCCAGCAGTGAACTCAGATGGAGCGGGGGTAGGTACAATGAGCAGTTCTTC. Its protein is CASSELRWSGGRYNEQFF.

This clone was seen a few times. J is TRBJ1-1 and V is TRBV4-2; 8 bases map to TRBD1. Germline V gene data show CDR1 as LGHNA and CDR2 as YNFKEQ. V trimming: 5 bases; J trimming: 1 base; junction bases outside the gene matches: 6. The CDR3 covers 15 residues. The CDR3 sequence: CASSSLQGENTEAFF. As DNA, the CDR3 is TGTGCCAGCAGCTCATTACAGGGGGAGAACACTGAAGCTTTCTTT.

The chain has TRBV23-1 and TRBJ2-3, with D perhaps matching TRBD2 (5 bases). TRBV23-1 is annotated as an ORF whose role is uncertain. Trimming removed 0 bases from V and 1 base from J, with 8 bases in between. The CDR3 totals 15 residues. The CDR3 DNA reads TGCGCCAGCAGTCAATCGGAGAGGGGCACAGATACGCAGTATTTT. Its translation: CASSQSERGTDTQYF.

The V call is TRBV30, the J call TRBJ2-5; the D is unclear. V was shortened by 1 base and J by 5 bases, with 8 bases between the two germline ends. The CDR3 contains 12 residues. Germline V CDR1 and CDR2: GTSNPN, SVGIG (reference sequence). This CDR3 is CAWSDLRETQYF. The CDR3 DNA is TGTGCCTGGAGTGACCTACGGGAGACCCAGTACTTC.

The chain uses TRBV4-1 and TRBJ2-7; 15 bases are a match to TRBD2. The CDR3 has 18 residues. The germline gives CDR1 MGHRA, CDR2 YSYEKL. The V segment lost 2 bases and the J segment 0 bases; nucleotides outside the gene matches: 5. CDR3 DNA sequence: TGCGCCAGCAGCCAAACCGGGACTAGCGGGAGGTTCTCCTACGAGCAGTACTTC. The encoded protein is CASSQTGTSGRFSYEQYF.

V and J are TRBV5-6 and TRBJ2-7, with D maybe TRBD1 (5 bases). CDR3 length: 16 amino acids. Germline V gives CDR1 SGHDT, CDR2 YYEEEE. The germline V and J ends were trimmed by 4 bases and 3 bases, with 20 bases remaining between them. In nucleotides, the CDR3 is TGTGCCAGCAGCCGAACCAGGGTTGTCACGTACTACGAGCAGTACTTC. Protein product: CASSRTRVVTYYEQYF.

This clone occurred a few times. This chain joins TRBV5-6 and TRBJ1-2, with D possibly TRBD1 on 6 matching bases. V dropped 5 bases and J dropped 4 bases, with 9 bases sitting between them. The germline CDR1 and CDR2 sequences are SGHDT and YYEEEE. The CDR3 loop spans 12 amino acids. For the CDR3, the DNA is TGTGCCAGCAGTTCGGACAGCTATGGCTACACCTTC. Translation gives CASSSDSYGYTF.

The rearrangement uses TRBV6-1 and TRBJ1-3, with D perhaps TRBD1 (5 bases). This CDR3 is built from 16 residues. V lost 2 bases to trimming and J lost 2 bases, with 13 bases between them. Germline-derived CDR1 and CDR2 are MNHNS and SASEGT. The CDR3 sequence is CASSERIGGPGNTIYF. As DNA, the CDR3 is TGTGCCAGCAGTGAACGTATCGGGGGACCTGGAAACACCATATATTTT.

The chain is built from TRBV7-9 and TRBJ2-1; 8 nucleotides align to TRBD2. Germline loops: CDR1 SEHNR, CDR2 FQNEAQ (reference sequence). The CDR3 totals 15 residues. V shed 7 bases and J 5 bases; nucleotides not matched to a gene: 10. CDR3: CASMRSGSFNNEQFF. Written as DNA, the CDR3 is TGTGCCAGCATGAGGAGCGGGAGTTTCAACAATGAGCAGTTCTTC. The full variable domain, completed using reference TRBV7-9 and TRBJ2-1, is DTGVSQNPRHKITKRGQNVTFRCDPISEHNRLYWYRQTLGQGPEFLTYFQNEAQLEKSRLLSDRFSAERPKGSFSTLEIQRTEQGDSAMYLCASMRSGSFNNEQFFGPGTRLTVL.

The rearrangement joins TRBV18 to TRBJ1-2, with D hard to call. The germline gives CDR1 KGHSH, CDR2 LQKENI. With 2 bases removed from V and 7 bases from J, the gap between germline ends came to 14 bases. The CDR3 has 14 residues. The CDR3 sequence is CASSPFERRGGYTF. CDR3 DNA: TGTGCCAGCTCACCATTTGAAAGGCGGGGTGGCTACACCTTC.

The count of this clone is one. V is TRBV6-6 and J is TRBJ1-1; 9 nucleotides agree with TRBD1. CDR1 is MNHNY and CDR2 is SVGAGI in the germline V gene (reference sequence). The CDR3 sequence is 16 residues long. V lost 0 bases to trimming and J lost 1 base; unmatched junction nucleotides: 3. The CDR3 DNA sequence: TGTGCCAGCAGTTACTCGTGGGACAGGGAGAACACTGAAGCTTTCTTT. Protein: CASSYSWDRENTEAFF.

The chain is built from TRBV6-1 and TRBJ1-4; maybe TRBD1 (6 bases). Germline lookup yields CDR1 MNHNS and CDR2 SASEGT. V was trimmed by 9 bases and J by 4 bases, leaving 15 bases between them. The CDR3 loop spans 14 amino acids. The DNA of the CDR3 is TGTGCCAGTACTAACGGACAGCTTAATGAAAAACTGTTTTTT. Protein product: CASTNGQLNEKLFF.

This chain connects TRBV7-6 to TRBJ2-1; 11 nucleotides align to TRBD2. The germline gives CDR1 SGHVS, CDR2 FNYEAQ. V lost 5 bases to trimming and J lost 8 bases; unmatched junction nucleotides: 11. This CDR3 is built from 16 residues. CDR3 nucleotides: TGTGCCAGCAGCCCTGAGACTAGCGGGATGGTCTATGAGCAGTTCTTC. Protein sequence: CASSPETSGMVYEQFF. Using reference TRBV7-6 and TRBJ2-1 for the parts outside the CDR3, the full variable domain is GAGVSQSPRYKVTKRGQDVALRCDPISGHVSLYWYRQALGQGPEFLTYFNYEAQQDKSGLPNDRFSAERPEGSISTLTIQRTEQRDSAMYRCASSPETSGMVYEQFFGPGTRLTVL.

J is TRBJ2-7 and V is TRBV7-2; TRBD1 agrees at 8 bases. Germline loops: CDR1 SGHTA, CDR2 FQGNSA. The CDR3 runs 17 residues. The trim removed 2 bases at V and 0 bases at J, leaving 9 bases unmatched. The CDR3 DNA sequence: TGTGCCAGCAGCTTAACGACAGGGGTCCAACCCTCCTACGAGCAGTACTTC. Protein product: CASSLTTGVQPSYEQYF.

The CDR3 DNA follows: TGTGCCAGCAGCCCCGACAGGGGGACTGAAGCTTTCTTT. It translates to CASSPDRGTEAFF. The chain is built from TRBV5-6 and TRBJ1-1, with TRBD1 matching over 9 bases. In germline, CDR1 is SGHDT, CDR2 YYEEEE. CDR3 size: 13 residues. V dropped 4 bases and J dropped 5; count of bases not matched to a gene: 3.

The chain joins TRBV6-1 to TRBJ1-1; TRBD1 is a possible D gene (5 bases). V was pared by 7 bases and J by 10 bases, with 22 bases between. CDR1 MNHNS and CDR2 SASEGT come from the germline V gene. The CDR3 is made up of 14 amino acids. For the CDR3, the DNA is TGTGCCAGCATCCCCACCCAGGGTCCCATAGTAGCTTTCTTT. Amino acid sequence: CASIPTQGPIVAFF.

The chain couples TRBV7-9 to TRBJ1-2, with TRBD1 identical over 10 bases. J lost 2 bases, V lost 5 bases, and 8 bases had no gene match. This CDR3 spans 16 amino acids. Germline V gene sequence: CDR1 SEHNR, CDR2 FQNEAQ (reference sequence). DNA for the CDR3: TGTGCCAGCAGCCCCCCCGGACAGGGGGGAAACTATGGCTACACCTTC. Residues: CASSPPGQGGNYGYTF.

The genes are TRBV4-2 and TRBJ2-1; D remains ambiguous. Germline CDR1 is LGHNA and CDR2 is YNFKEQ. V lost 2 bases to trimming and J lost 9 bases, with 5 bases between them. The CDR3 contains 11 residues. The CDR3 DNA is TGTGCCAGCAGCCAACCGGGTGAGCAGTTCTTC. Protein sequence: CASSQPGEQFF.

The chain has TRBV11-2 and TRBJ2-5, with D unclear. The J call is in doubt because the DNA end fits TRBJ2-7 better. The length of the CDR3 is 12 residues. Germline V gene data show CDR1 as SGHAT and CDR2 as FQNNGV. The CDR3 DNA sequence: TGTGCCAGCAGCCGTGGGCCCTACGAGCAGTACTTC. Its translation is CASSRGPYEQYF.

The rearrangement links TRBV6-1 to TRBJ1-2, with 9 bases identical to TRBD1. The CDR3 is 15 amino acids. V trimming: 1 base; J trimming: 4 bases; junction bases outside the gene matches: 4. Germline CDR1 and CDR2: MNHNS and SASEGT. The CDR3 region is CASSEGTGEGYGYTF. CDR3 DNA sequence: TGTGCCAGCAGTGAAGGGACAGGGGAGGGCTATGGCTACACCTTC.

The chain uses TRBV15 and TRBJ1-1; TRBD1 might be the D (5 bases). Trimming pared 3 bases from V and 1 base from J, leaving 12 bases between. Germline lookup yields CDR1 LNHNV and CDR2 YYDKDF (reference sequence). The CDR3 length is 15 residues. CDR3 in amino acids: CATSSSWQGNTEAFF. CDR3 bases: TGTGCCACCAGCAGTAGTTGGCAGGGGAACACTGAAGCTTTCTTT.

The chain combines TRBV28 with TRBJ1-5; D is possibly TRBD1 (5 bases). Trimming stripped 6 bases from V and 7 bases from J, with 10 bases between. This CDR3 comprises 12 residues. Germline V lookup: CDR1 MDHEN, CDR2 SYDVKM. The CDR3 sequence: CASRYTGQPQHF. The CDR3 nucleotides read TGTGCCAGCAGGTACACAGGACAGCCCCAGCATTTT.